A few counts support the clone carrying this T cell receptor beta chain. Antigen specificity is unknown. These data are taken from a study of T-cell memory formation after mild COVID-19. One entry per CDR3 protein, called by TCRdb with MiXCR from the 5' RACE reads. The table records 580,000 or so distinct CDR3 sequences, about 18% of them present only once. Germline V gene lookup returns CDR1 LGHDT and CDR2 YNNKEL (reference sequence). The CDR3 totals 14 residues. Trimming took off 2 bases at V and 5 bases at J, with 12 bases between the two ends. Study-wide points: Day 15 to 85 contractors were CD4/CD8 balanced; later expanders leaned CD4+.

The V call is TRBV3-1, the J call TRBJ1-1; no definite D call. The sequence was collected from an adult woman who had mild COVID-19 (a few samples of this study predate the infection). Cell type and time point are not known. Input material: PBMCs or a T cell subset sorted from them (not recorded which). The DNA of the CDR3 is TGTGCCAGCAGCCAATCGGTCGATGGGACTGAAGCTTTCTTT. It is translated as CASSQSVDGTEAFF.